Shown below are 12 T cell receptor beta chains from a single sample sequenced in a study of T cell changes during pregnancy in multiple sclerosis. The data were produced by immunoSEQ multiplex PCR, yet TCRdb's version contains in-frame clones alone and is incomplete. The sample yields around 35,000 clones, approximately 90% seen once. The specimen was CD8+ T cells from peripheral blood mononuclear cells, collected before pregnancy. These receptors came from a female donor with multiple sclerosis, enrolled in a pregnancy study.

The rearrangement uses TRBV7-9 and TRBJ2-7; D perhaps matches TRBD2 (6 bases). Germline V gene lookup returns CDR1 SEHNR and CDR2 FQNEAQ (reference sequence). Trimming left V 4 bases short and J 0 bases short, with 13 bases between. CDR3 length equals 15 residues. The CDR3 sequence is CASSSGLSNSYEQYF. Written as DNA, the CDR3 is TGTGCCAGCAGCTCCGGACTATCCAACTCCTACGAGCAGTACTTC.

This chain uses TRBV4-1 with TRBJ1-5; D gene uncertain. Trimming stripped 3 bases from V and 8 bases from J, with 17 bases between. In germline, CDR1 is MGHRA, CDR2 YSYEKL. The CDR3 spans 15 residues. CDR3 coding DNA: TGCGCCAGCAGCCAGGAATGGGCCGGTACGAAGCCCCAGCATTTT. Translated: CASSQEWAGTKPQHF.

The J gene is TRBJ1-2, the V gene TRBV27; 11 positions agree with TRBD1. The germline CDR1 and CDR2 sequences are MNHEY and SMNVEV (reference sequence). Trimming removed 2 bases from V and 2 bases from J; junction bases left unmatched: 10. The CDR3 has 18 amino acids. The CDR3 protein is CASSLLGGTGGENYGYTF. Written as DNA, the CDR3 is TGTGCCAGCAGTTTACTCGGAGGGACAGGGGGAGAGAACTATGGCTACACCTTC.

The table lists this clone with a few counts. The gene calls are TRBV9 and TRBJ1-6; 9 nucleotides line up with TRBD1. With 1 base clipped from V and 7 bases from J, the junction kept 12 bases outside the gene matches. The germline gives CDR1 SGDLS, CDR2 YYNGEE. The CDR3 is 18 residues long. The CDR3 DNA sequence: TGTGCCAGCAGCGTAACTCCACTTTCGACAGGGGGGAATTCACCCCTCCACTTT. Protein sequence: CASSVTPLSTGGNSPLHF.

The J gene is TRBJ2-6, the V gene TRBV25-1; 7 nucleotides line up with TRBD1. The CDR3 length is 15 residues. Germline CDR1 is MGHDK and CDR2 is SYGVNS. V lost 6 bases and J lost 1; bases outside the gene matches: 3. Here the CDR3 DNA reads TGTGCCAGCAGGGAACAGGGGTCTGGGGCCAACGTCCTGACTTTC. It codes for CASREQGSGANVLTF.

J is TRBJ2-7 and V is TRBV4-2; 8 bases match TRBD2. Losses at the gene ends were 0 bases for V and 3 bases for J; bases not matched to a gene: 4. The CDR3 consists of 15 residues. CDR1 and CDR2 from the germline V gene are LGHNA and YNFKEQ. CDR3 nucleotide sequence: TGTGCCAGCAGCCAAGATAGGCTAGCGGGCTACGAGCAGTACTTC. Its translation is CASSQDRLAGYEQYF.

CDR3 amino acids: CASSSRDTGWTGELFF. The CDR3, as DNA: TGCGCCAGCAGCAGCCGGGACACTGGATGGACCGGGGAGCTGTTTTTT. The rearrangement links TRBV5-1 to TRBJ2-2, with TRBD1 as a possible D gene (6 bases). CDR1 and CDR2 from the germline V gene are SGHRS and YFSETQ. Deletions cut 4 bases from V and 5 bases from J, with 18 bases between. CDR3 length: 16 residues.

This chain connects TRBV19 to TRBJ1-2; TRBD1 agrees at 7 bases. The germline V gene has CDR1 LNHDA and CDR2 SQIVND (reference sequence). V shed 7 bases, J shed 4 bases, and the junction held 3 bases outside the gene matches. The CDR3 is 12 amino acids. CDR3 residues: CASKTGIYGYTF. Here the CDR3 DNA reads TGTGCCAGTAAGACAGGGATCTATGGCTACACCTTC. Supplemented by reference TRBV19 and TRBJ1-2, the full variable domain reads DGGITQSPKYLFRKEGQNVTLSCEQNLNHDAMYWYRQDPGQGLRLIYYSQIVNDFQKGDIAEGYSVSREKKESFPLTVTSAQKNPTAFYLCASKTGIYGYTFGSGTRLTVV.

The rearrangement joins TRBV7-2 to TRBJ1-2, with unresolved D. The ends were cut back, 1 base at V and 7 bases at J, with 13 bases in the middle. The CDR3 spans 14 residues. Germline-derived CDR1 and CDR2 are SGHTA and FQGNSA. CDR3 sequence (DNA): TGTGCCAGCAGCTTAGATCCCAGCGGCGCTGGCTACACCTTC. Translation: CASSLDPSGAGYTF.

The J gene is TRBJ2-2, the V gene TRBV6-1; 9 bases align to TRBD1. After removal of 3 bases from V and 6 bases from J, the junction contained 8 bases not matched to a gene. Germline V gene data show CDR1 as MNHNS and CDR2 as SASEGT. The CDR3 length is 16 residues. CDR3 DNA sequence: TGTGCCAGCAGTGAGGTCCCGGACAGGGGTCCCGGGGAGCTGTTTTTT. This codes for CASSEVPDRGPGELFF.

The V gene is TRBV4-1, the J gene TRBJ2-7; TRBD2 is a possible D gene (6 bases). CDR1 and CDR2 (germline): MGHRA, YSYEKL. Trimming left V 4 bases short and J 1 base short, with 23 bases between. The CDR3 sequence is 18 residues long. The CDR3 bases are TGCGCCAGCAGCCCCGACCCCGAGCGTCTAGCGAAATCCTACGAGCAGTACTTC. This codes for CASSPDPERLAKSYEQYF.

This rearrangement joins TRBV5-6 to TRBJ2-7; 8 nucleotides align to TRBD1. V shed 5 bases, J shed 3 bases, and the junction held 10 bases outside the gene matches. Germline CDR1 reads SGHDT; CDR2 reads YYEEEE. The CDR3 contains 15 residues. The CDR3 sequence: CASSVQGAGVYEQYF. The CDR3 DNA is TGTGCCAGCAGTGTTCAGGGGGCTGGGGTCTACGAGCAGTACTTC.